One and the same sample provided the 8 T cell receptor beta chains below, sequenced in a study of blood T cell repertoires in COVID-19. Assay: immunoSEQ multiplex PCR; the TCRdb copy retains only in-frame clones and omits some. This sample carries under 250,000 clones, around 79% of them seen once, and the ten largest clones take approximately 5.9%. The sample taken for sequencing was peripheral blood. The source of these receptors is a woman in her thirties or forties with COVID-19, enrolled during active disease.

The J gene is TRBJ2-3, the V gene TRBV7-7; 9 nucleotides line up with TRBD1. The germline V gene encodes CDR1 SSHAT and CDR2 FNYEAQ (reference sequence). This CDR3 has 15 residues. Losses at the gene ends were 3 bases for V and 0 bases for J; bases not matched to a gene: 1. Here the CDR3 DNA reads TGTGCCAGCAGCTTGGGACAGGGAAGCACAGATACGCAGTATTTT. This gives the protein CASSLGQGSTDTQYF. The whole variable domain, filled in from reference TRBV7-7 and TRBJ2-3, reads GAGVSQSPRYKVTKRGQDVTLRCDPISSHATLYWYQQALGQGPEFLTYFNYEAQPDKSGLPSDRFSAERPEGSISTLTIQRTEQRDSAMYRCASSLGQGSTDTQYFGPGTRLTVL.

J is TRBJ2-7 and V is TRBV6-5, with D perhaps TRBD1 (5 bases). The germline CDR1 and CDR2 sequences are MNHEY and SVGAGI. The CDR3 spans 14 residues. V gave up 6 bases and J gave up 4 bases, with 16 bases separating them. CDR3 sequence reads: CASRKGRAEYEQYF. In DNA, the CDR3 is TGTGCCAGCAGAAAGGGCAGGGCAGAGTACGAGCAGTACTTC.

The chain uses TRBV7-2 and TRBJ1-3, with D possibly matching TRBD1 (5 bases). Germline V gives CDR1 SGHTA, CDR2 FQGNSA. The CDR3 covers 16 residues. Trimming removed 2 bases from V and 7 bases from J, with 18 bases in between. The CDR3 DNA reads TGTGCCAGCAGCTTACGCGGGGGAATAATAGGGAACACCATATATTTT. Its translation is CASSLRGGIIGNTIYF.

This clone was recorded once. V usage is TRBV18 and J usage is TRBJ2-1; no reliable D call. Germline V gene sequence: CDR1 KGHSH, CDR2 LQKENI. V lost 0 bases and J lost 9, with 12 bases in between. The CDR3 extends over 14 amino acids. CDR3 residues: CASSPPNPGGEQFF. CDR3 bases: TGTGCCAGCTCACCACCTAATCCCGGCGGTGAGCAGTTCTTC.

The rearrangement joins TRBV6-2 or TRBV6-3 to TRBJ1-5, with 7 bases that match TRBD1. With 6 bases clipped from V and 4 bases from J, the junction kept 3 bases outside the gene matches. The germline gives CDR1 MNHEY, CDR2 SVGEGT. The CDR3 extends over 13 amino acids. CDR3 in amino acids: CASSWGQNQPQHF. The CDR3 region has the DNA TGTGCCAGCAGCTGGGGACAGAATCAGCCCCAGCATTTT.

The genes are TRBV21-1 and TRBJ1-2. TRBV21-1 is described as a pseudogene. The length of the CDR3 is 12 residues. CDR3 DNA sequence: TGTGCCAGCAAGGGGGGGCCCTATGGCTACACCTTC. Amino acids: CASKGGPYGYTF.

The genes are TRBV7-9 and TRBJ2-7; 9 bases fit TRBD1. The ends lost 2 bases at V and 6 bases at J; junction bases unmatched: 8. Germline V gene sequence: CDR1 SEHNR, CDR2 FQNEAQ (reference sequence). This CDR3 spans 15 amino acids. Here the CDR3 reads CASSLRGTGIAEQYF. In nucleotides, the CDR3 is TGTGCCAGCAGCTTACGCGGGACAGGGATTGCCGAGCAGTACTTC.

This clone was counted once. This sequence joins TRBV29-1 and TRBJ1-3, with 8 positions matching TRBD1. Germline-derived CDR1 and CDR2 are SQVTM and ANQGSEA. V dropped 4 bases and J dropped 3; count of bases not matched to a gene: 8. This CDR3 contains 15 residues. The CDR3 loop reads CSVGSGGGSGNTIYF. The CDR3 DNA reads TGCAGCGTTGGATCAGGGGGCGGAAGTGGAAACACCATATATTTT.